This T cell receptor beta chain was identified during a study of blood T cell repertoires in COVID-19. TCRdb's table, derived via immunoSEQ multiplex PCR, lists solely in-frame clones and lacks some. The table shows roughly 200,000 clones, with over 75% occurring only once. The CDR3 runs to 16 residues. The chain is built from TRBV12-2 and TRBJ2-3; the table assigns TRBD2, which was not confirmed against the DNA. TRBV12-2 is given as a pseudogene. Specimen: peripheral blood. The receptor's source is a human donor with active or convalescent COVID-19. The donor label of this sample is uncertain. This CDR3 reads CASRPGAGENTDTQYF. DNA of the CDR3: TGTGCAAGTCGCCCCGGCGCGGGGGAGAACACAGATACGCAGTATTTT.